The clone carrying this TCR beta chain was counted between two and nine times. The antigen is not known. This record belongs to a study of CD8 T cells in ankylosing spondylitis. Study-wide points: Before this, some motif variants had been reported in reactive arthritis synovial fluid and blood. Matched ankylosing spondylitis synovial fluid reportedly contained a significantly enriched population of disease-linked clones. Within ankylosing spondylitis blood, a TCR beta motif made up of roughly eight highly homologous variants appeared to be characteristic.

TCRdb called the 5' RACE reads again in MiXCR, with one record for every CDR3 protein. The sample lists about 200,000 distinct CDR3 sequences, 10% to 15% occurring once. The J segment lost 5 bases and the V segment lost 4 bases, leaving 6 bases of the junction unmatched. The CDR3 length is 17 residues. Per germline, CDR1 MGHRA and CDR2 YSYEKL. The clonotype was recovered from a male donor with ankylosing spondylitis or in good health (not recorded which). V is TRBV4-1 and J is TRBJ2-1, with 15 positions matching TRBD2. Sequencing was carried out using blood, either unsorted or a sorted T cell fraction (not recorded which). The CDR3 protein is CASSLGTSGRSNNEQFF. The CDR3 DNA reads TGCGCCAGCAGCCTTGGGACTAGCGGGAGGTCAAACAATGAGCAGTTCTTC.